The clone carrying this T cell receptor (beta chain) has a single count. The antigen is undetermined. Exclusion of a patient followed from autoimmune disease history or systemic immunosuppression. Assay: immunoSEQ multiplex PCR; the TCRdb copy retains only in-frame clones and omits some. In the table there are about 46,000 clones, around nine tenths of which are singletons. The source of the sample is a study of OX40 agonist ivuxolimab in advanced cancers. Study details: Patients were infused with ivuxolimab every 2 weeks at 0.01 to 10 mg/kg. Study conclusions and caveats: Mean expanded clone counts were higher in CD8+ than CD4+ T cells.

This CDR3 contains 12 residues. Germline values: CDR1 SGHRS, CDR2 YFSETQ. Trimming shortened V by 7 bases and J by 4 bases, and 10 bases separated the two germline ends. V and J are TRBV5-1 and TRBJ2-3; D unclear. Sequences were derived from CD4+ or CD8+ T cells sorted from blood, sampled in a trial of the OX40 agonist ivuxolimab. The origin of this receptor is an adult with an advanced solid tumor such as melanoma, head and neck, liver or kidney cancer. CDR3 nucleotide sequence: TGCGCCAGCGGAATGGTGGCAGATACGCAGTATTTT. It yields the protein CASGMVADTQYF.